The sequence of this TCR beta chain was determined in a study of blood T cell repertoires in COVID-19. The overall study: PBMCs, B-cell-depleted T cells, or T cells provided the cDNA or gDNA that made up the material.

This table comes from immunoSEQ multiplex PCR, and its TCRdb copy is limited to in-frame clones, with some not included. The sample contains 150,000 to 200,000 clones, roughly 83% of which appear only once. The CDR3 extends over 14 amino acids. The germline V gene encodes CDR1 MNHNY and CDR2 SVGAGI (reference sequence). The V gene lost 7 bases and the J gene lost 0 bases, with 7 bases spanning the gap. The rearrangement joins TRBV6-6 to TRBJ2-6; D unclear. The clonotype was recovered from a woman aged 60-75 years who had recovered from COVID-19. Source material: PBMCs or T cells enriched from blood (not recorded which). The CDR3 DNA sequence: TGTGCCAGCACCCGGTTCTCTGGGGCCAACGTCCTGACTTTC. As protein: CASTRFSGANVLTF.